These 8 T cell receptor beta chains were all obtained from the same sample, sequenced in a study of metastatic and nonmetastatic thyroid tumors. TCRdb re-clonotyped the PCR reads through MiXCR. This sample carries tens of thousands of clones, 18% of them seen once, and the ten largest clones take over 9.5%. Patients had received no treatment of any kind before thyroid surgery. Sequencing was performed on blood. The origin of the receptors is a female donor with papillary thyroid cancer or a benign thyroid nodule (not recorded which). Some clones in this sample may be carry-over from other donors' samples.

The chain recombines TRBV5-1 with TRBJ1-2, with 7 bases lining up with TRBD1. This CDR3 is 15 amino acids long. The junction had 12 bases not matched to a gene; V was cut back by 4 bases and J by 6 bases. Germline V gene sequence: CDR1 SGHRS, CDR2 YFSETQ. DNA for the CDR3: TGCGCCAGCAGCCCTTCACGGACAGGACAAAATGGCTACACCTTC. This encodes CASSPSRTGQNGYTF.

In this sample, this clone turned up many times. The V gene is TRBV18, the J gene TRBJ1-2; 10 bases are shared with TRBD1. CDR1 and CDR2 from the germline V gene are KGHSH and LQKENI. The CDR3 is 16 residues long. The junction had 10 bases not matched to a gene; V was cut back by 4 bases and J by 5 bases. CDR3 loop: CASSLSTGTGAYGYTF. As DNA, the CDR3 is TGTGCCAGCTCACTCTCAACCGGGACAGGGGCTTATGGCTACACCTTC.

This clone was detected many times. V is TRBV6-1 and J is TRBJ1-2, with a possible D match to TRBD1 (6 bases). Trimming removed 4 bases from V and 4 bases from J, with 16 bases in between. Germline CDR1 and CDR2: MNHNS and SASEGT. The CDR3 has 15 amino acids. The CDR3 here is CASSGPGQKGYGYTF. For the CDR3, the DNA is TGTGCCAGCAGTGGCCCCGGACAGAAAGGCTATGGCTACACCTTC.

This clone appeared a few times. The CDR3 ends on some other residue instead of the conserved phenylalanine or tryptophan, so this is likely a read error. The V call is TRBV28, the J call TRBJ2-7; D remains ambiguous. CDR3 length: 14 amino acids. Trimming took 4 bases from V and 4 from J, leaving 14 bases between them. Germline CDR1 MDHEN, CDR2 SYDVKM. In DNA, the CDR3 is TGTGCCAGCAGTTCCACAGTGGTGGTATACGAGCAGTACTCC. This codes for CASSSTVVVYEQYS.

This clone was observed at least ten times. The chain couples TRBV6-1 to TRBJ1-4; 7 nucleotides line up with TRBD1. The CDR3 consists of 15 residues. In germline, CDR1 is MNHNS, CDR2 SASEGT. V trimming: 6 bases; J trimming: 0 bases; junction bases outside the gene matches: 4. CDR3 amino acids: CASRGDSSTNEKLFF. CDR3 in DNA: TGTGCCAGCAGGGGGGACAGCTCAACTAATGAAAAACTGTTTTTT.

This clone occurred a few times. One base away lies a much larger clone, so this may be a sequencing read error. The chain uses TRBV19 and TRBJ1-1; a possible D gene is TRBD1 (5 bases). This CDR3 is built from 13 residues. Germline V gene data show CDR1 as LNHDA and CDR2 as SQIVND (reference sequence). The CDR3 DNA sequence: TGTGCAACAGGCGCTACAATGAGCACTGAAGCTTTCTTT. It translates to CATGATMSTEAFF.

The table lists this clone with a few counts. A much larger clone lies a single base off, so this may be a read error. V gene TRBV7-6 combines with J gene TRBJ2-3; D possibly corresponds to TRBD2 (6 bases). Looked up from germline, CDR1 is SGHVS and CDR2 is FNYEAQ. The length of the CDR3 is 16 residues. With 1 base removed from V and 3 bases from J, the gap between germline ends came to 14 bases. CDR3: CASSLVSSDFTDTQYF. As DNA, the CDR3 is TGTGCCAGCAGCTTAGTGTCTAGCGATTTTACAGATACGCAGTATTTT. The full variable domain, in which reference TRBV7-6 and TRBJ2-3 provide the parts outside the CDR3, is GAGVSQSPRYKVTKRGQDVALRCDPISGHVSLYWYRQALGQGPEFLTYFNYEAQQDKSGLPNDRFSAERPEGSISTLTIQRTEQRDSAMYRCASSLVSSDFTDTQYFGPGTRLTVL.

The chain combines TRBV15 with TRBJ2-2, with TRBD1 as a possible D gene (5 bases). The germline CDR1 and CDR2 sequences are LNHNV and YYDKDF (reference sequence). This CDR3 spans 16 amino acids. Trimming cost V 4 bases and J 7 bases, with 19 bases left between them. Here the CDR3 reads CATSIYLVGVGGELFF. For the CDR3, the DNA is TGTGCCACCAGCATATATCTGGTAGGGGTCGGCGGGGAGCTGTTTTTT. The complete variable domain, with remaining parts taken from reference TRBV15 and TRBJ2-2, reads DAMVIQNPRYQVTQFGKPVTLSCSQTLNHNVMYWYQQKSSQAPKLLFHYYDKDFNNEADTPDNFQSRRPNTSFCFLDIRSPGLGDTAMYLCATSIYLVGVGGELFFGEGSRLTVL.